This T cell receptor (beta chain) came from a study of identical twins. Template switching added a universal primer binding site, and final cDNA carried unique molecular identifiers. One entry per CDR3 protein results from TCRdb running MiXCR on the 5' RACE reads. The sample comprises more than 1.5 million distinct CDR3 sequences, 25% to 35% of which are singletons, and over 0.25% rests with the top ten. CDR1 DFQATT and CDR2 SNEGSKA come from the germline V gene (reference sequence). V shed 1 base, J shed 4 bases, and the junction held 16 bases outside the gene matches. The CDR3 totals 18 residues. The V call is TRBV20-1, the J call TRBJ1-2, with 9 bases fitting TRBD1. Material for sequencing was cord blood. This TCR derives from a newborn girl in good health. CDR3 DNA: TGCAGTGCTAGAGTGGGGGATGGGGACAGGGAACGAATCTATGGCTACACCTTC. This sequence encodes CSARVGDGDRERIYGYTF.